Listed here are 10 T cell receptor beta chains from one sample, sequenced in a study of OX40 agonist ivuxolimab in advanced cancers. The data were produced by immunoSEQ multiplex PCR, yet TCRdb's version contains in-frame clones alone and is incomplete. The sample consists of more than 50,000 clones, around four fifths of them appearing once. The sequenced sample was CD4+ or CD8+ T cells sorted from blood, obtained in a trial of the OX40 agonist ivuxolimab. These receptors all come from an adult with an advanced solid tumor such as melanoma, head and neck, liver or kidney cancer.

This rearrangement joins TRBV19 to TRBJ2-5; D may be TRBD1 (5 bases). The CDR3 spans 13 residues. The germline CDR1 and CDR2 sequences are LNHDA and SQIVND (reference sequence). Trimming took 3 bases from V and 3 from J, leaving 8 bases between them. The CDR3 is CASSIRREETQYF. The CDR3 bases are TGTGCCAGTAGTATTCGCAGGGAAGAGACCCAGTACTTC.

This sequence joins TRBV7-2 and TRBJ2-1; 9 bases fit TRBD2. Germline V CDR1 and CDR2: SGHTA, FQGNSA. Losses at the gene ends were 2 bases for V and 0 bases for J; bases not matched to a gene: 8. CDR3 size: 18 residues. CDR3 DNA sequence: TGTGCCAGCAGCTTAAACGGACTAGCGAGTTTCTCCTACAATGAGCAGTTCTTC. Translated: CASSLNGLASFSYNEQFF.

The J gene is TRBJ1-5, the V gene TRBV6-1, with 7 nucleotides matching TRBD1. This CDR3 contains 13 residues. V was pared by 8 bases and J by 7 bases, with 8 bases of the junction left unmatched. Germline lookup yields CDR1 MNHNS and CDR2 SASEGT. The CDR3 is CASENRGVQPQHF. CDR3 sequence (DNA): TGTGCCAGCGAGAACAGGGGAGTCCAGCCCCAGCATTTT.

CDR3 DNA: TGTGCCAGCAGCTCAGGAGCCGGGGAGCTGTTTTTT. Protein sequence: CASSSGAGELFF. The chain couples TRBV7-3 to TRBJ2-2; no reliable D call. V was shortened by 4 bases and J by 6 bases, with 6 bases between the two germline ends. Germline V gives CDR1 SGHTA, CDR2 FQGTGA. The CDR3 consists of 12 residues.

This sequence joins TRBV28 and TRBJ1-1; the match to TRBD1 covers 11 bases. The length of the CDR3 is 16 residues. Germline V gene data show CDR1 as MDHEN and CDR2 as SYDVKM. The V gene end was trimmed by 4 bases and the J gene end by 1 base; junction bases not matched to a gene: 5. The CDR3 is CASSSWDRGKNTEAFF. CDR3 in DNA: TGTGCCAGCAGTTCGTGGGACAGGGGGAAGAACACTGAAGCTTTCTTT.

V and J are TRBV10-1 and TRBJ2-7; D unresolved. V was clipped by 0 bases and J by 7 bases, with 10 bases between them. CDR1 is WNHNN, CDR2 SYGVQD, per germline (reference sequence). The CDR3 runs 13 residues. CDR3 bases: TGCGCCAGCAGTGAGTCACCCCAAGTTGAGCAGTACTTC. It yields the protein CASSESPQVEQYF.

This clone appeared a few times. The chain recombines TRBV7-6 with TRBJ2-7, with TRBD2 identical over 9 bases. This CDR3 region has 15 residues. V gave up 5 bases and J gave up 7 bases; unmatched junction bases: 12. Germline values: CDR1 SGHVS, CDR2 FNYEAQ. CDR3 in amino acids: CASSPGSSGSSEQYF. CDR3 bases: TGTGCCAGCAGCCCAGGGAGTAGCGGGAGTTCGGAGCAGTACTTC.

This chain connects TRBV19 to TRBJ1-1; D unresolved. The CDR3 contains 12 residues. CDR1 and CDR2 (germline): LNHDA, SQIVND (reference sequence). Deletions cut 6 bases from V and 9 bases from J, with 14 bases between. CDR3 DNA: TGTGCCAGTAGCATCCCCGGGCCCCAAGCTTTCTTT. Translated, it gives CASSIPGPQAFF. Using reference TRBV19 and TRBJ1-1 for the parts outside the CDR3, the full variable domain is DGGITQSPKYLFRKEGQNVTLSCEQNLNHDAMYWYRQDPGQGLRLIYYSQIVNDFQKGDIAEGYSVSREKKESFPLTVTSAQKNPTAFYLCASSIPGPQAFFGQGTRLTVV.

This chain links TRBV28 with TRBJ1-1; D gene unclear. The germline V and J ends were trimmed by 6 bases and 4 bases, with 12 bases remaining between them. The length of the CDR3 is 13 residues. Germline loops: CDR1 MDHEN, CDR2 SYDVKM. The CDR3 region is CASRLTRITEAFF. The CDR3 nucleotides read TGTGCCAGCAGGCTGACGAGGATCACTGAAGCTTTCTTT.

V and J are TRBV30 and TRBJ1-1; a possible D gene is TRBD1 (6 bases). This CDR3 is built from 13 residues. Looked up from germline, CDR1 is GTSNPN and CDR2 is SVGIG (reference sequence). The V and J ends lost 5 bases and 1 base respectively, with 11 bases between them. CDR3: CAWEPGANTEAFF. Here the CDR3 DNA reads TGTGCCTGGGAACCAGGGGCGAACACTGAAGCTTTCTTT. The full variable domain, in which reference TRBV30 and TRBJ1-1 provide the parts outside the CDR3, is SQTIHQWPATLVQPVGSPLSLECTVEGTSNPNLYWYRQAAGRGLQLLFYSVGIGQISSEVPQNLSASRPQDRQFILSSKKLLLSDSGFYLCAWEPGANTEAFFGQGTRLTVV.